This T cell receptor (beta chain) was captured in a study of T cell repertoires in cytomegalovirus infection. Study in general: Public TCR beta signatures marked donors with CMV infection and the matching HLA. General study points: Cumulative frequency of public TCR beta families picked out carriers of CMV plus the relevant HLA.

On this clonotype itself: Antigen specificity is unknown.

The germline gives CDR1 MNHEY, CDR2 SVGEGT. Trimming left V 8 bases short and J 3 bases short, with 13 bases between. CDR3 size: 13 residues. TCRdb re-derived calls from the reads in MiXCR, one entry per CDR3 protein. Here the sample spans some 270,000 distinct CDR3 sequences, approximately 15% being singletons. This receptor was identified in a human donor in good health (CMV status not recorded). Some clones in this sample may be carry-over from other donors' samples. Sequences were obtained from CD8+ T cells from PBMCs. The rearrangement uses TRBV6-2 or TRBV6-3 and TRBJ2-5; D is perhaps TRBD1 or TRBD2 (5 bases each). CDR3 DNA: TGTGCCAGCTGGGACCCCCTCGAAGAGACCCAGTACTTC. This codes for CASWDPLEETQYF.